This TCR beta chain emerged from a study of spatial heterogeneity in lung cancer. Study results and limitations: Expanded intratumoral alpha and beta TCR counts tracked tumor mutation counts.

V was cut by 5 bases and J by 5 bases, with 9 bases left in between. Germline V gene sequence: CDR1 DFQATT, CDR2 SNEGSKA (reference sequence). This CDR3 comprises 11 residues. TCRdb itself ran the 5' RACE reads through MiXCR, one entry per CDR3 protein. Of about 18,000 distinct CDR3 sequences listed, more than 9% were seen once; the top ten hold roughly 21%. Documented time point: sample taken at primary tumor resection. By share, this clonotype counts as medium-sized. Antigen: not known. The size of this beta chain means little, since it is a stray read in a library made for alpha chains. This TCR was sampled from a female donor with early-stage non-small cell lung cancer. The material sequenced was lung tumor tissue, taken at surgery. J is TRBJ1-1 and V is TRBV20-1; D perhaps matches TRBD1 (5 bases). CDR3 DNA: TGCAGTGCTCGGGGGAGGACTGAAGCTTTCTTT. It translates to CSARGRTEAFF.